Listed below are T cell receptor beta chains from one sample, sequenced in a study of cytomegalovirus exposure and HLA in healthy donors. Assay: immunoSEQ multiplex PCR; the TCRdb copy retains only in-frame clones and omits some. The sample records 110,000 or so clones, around 81% being singletons. The sample was PBMCs. Receptors were obtained from a woman aged 35 to 49 in good health and CMV-seronegative. Both conserved end residues are part of each CDR3. A D gene is named only where the DNA matches it firmly. Some rows have no size entry. The others give once, few or many, or a class for an expanded clone.

cdr3_aa cdr3_nt clone_size j_call v_call d_call cdr3_length
CASSSPLAGVLDTQYF TGTGCCAGCAGTTCGCCCCTAGCGGGAGTGTTGGATACGCAGTATTTT NA TRBJ2-3 TRBV27 TRBD2 16
CASSYVSGAYEQYF TGTGCCAGCAGTTACGTTAGCGGGGCCTACGAGCAGTACTTC NA TRBJ2-7 TRBV6-5 TRBD2 14
CASSLTPLSSSGANVLTF TGTGCCAGCAGCTTAACCCCACTCTCAAGCTCTGGGGCCAACGTCCTGACTTTC NA TRBJ2-6 TRBV7-3 NA 18
CASTPGQGGFNYGYTF TGCGCCAGCACCCCTGGACAGGGGGGCTTTAACTATGGCTACACCTTC NA TRBJ1-2 TRBV5-1 TRBD1 16
CASSFRQGAVEQYF TGCGCCAGCAGCTTCCGACAGGGGGCGGTGGAGCAGTACTTC NA TRBJ2-7 TRBV5-1 TRBD1 14
CATSGQREARNEQFF TGTGCCACCAGCGGCCAGAGGGAAGCGAGAAATGAGCAGTTCTTC NA TRBJ2-1 TRBV15 NA 15
CASSNLAELRGYTF TGTGCCAGCAGTAACCTCGCGGAATTGCGGGGCTACACCTTC NA TRBJ1-2 TRBV27 NA 14
CASSVETGSYGYTF TGTGCCAGCAGTGTGGAGACAGGGTCGTATGGCTACACCTTC NA TRBJ1-2 TRBV2 TRBD1 14
CASSRWTEGYGYTF TGTGCCAGCAGCCGTTGGACAGAGGGCTATGGCTACACCTTC NA TRBJ1-2 TRBV5-4 NA 14
CASSQRTPTYEQYF TGCGCCAGCAGCCAACGGACACCCACCTACGAGCAGTACTTC NA TRBJ2-7 TRBV4-1 NA 14
CASSLEQGQGETEAFF TGTGCCAGCAGCTTGGAACAGGGACAGGGGGAAACTGAAGCTTTCTTT NA TRBJ1-1 TRBV5-4 TRBD1 16
CASSQTVGTGDMNTEAFF TGTGCCAGCAGCCAGACAGTCGGGACAGGGGACATGAACACTGAAGCTTTCTTT NA TRBJ1-1 TRBV7-4 TRBD1 18
CASSLIRQDEQYF TGTGCCAGCAGCCTGATTCGACAGGACGAGCAGTACTTC NA TRBJ2-7 TRBV5-8 NA 13
CASSTLQGVYGYTF TGTGCCAGTAGTACACTTCAGGGGGTCTATGGCTACACCTTC NA TRBJ1-2 TRBV19 TRBD1 14
CASSQDRGGGSSYNEQFF TGCGCCAGCAGCCAAGATCGGGGGGGCGGGAGCTCCTACAATGAGCAGTTCTTC NA TRBJ2-1 TRBV4-1 TRBD2 18
CASSLGFGNTIYF TGTGCCAGCAGCTTGGGCTTCGGGAACACCATATATTTT NA TRBJ1-3 TRBV5-4 NA 13
CASSLVTGVYNEQFF TGTGCCAGCAGCTTAGTTACAGGGGTTTACAATGAGCAGTTCTTC NA TRBJ2-1 TRBV13 TRBD1 15
CASTPTGVKNEAFF TGTGCCAGCACCCCGACAGGGGTAAAAAATGAAGCTTTCTTT few TRBJ1-1 TRBV21-1 NA 14
CATKDIAYEQYF TGTGCCACCAAGGACATAGCCTACGAGCAGTACTTC NA TRBJ2-7 TRBV6-1 NA 12
CASSRGGDTDTQYF TGTGCCAGCAGCCGGGGGGGGGACACAGATACGCAGTATTTT NA TRBJ2-3 TRBV6-1 TRBD2 14
CATSRDLGTGLSQPQHF TGTGCCACCAGCAGAGATCTAGGGACAGGGCTGTCTCAGCCCCAGCATTTT NA TRBJ1-5 TRBV15 TRBD1 17
CASSEASWRGTGREQYF TGTGCCAGCAGTGAAGCCTCCTGGCGGGGGACCGGCCGGGAGCAGTACTTC NA TRBJ2-7 TRBV6-1 TRBD2 17
CSVHSNPRNEQFF TGCAGCGTACACTCAAACCCTAGGAATGAGCAGTTCTTC NA TRBJ2-1 TRBV29-1 NA 13
CASSPQGTGRDRTF TGTGCCAGCAGCCCGCAGGGGACAGGGCGGGACCGCACCTTC NA TRBJ1-2 TRBV7-3 TRBD1 14
CASSLREPGSNQPQHF TGTGCCAGCAGTCTCCGGGAACCGGGGAGCAATCAGCCCCAGCATTTT NA TRBJ1-5 TRBV27 NA 16
CASSHRSQVNTEAFF TGTGCCAGCAGTCACAGGTCCCAGGTGAACACTGAAGCTTTCTTT NA TRBJ1-1 TRBV6-5 NA 15
CASSDPGQGGGYTF TGTGCCAGCAGCGACCCGGGACAGGGGGGTGGCTACACCTTC NA TRBJ1-2 TRBV9 TRBD1 14
CASSLPGSPKNTEAFF TGTGCCAGCTCACTCCCTGGCTCCCCAAAGAACACTGAAGCTTTCTTT once TRBJ1-1 TRBV18 NA 16
CASGMGVATNEKLFF TGTGCCAGTGGGATGGGAGTTGCAACTAATGAAAAACTGTTTTTT NA TRBJ1-4 TRBV27 NA 15
CASSPPSVTDTQYF TGTGCCAGCTCACCACCTAGCGTCACAGATACGCAGTATTTT once TRBJ2-3 TRBV18 NA 14
CASRPAGVGYEQYF TGTGCCAGCAGACCGGCGGGAGTAGGGTACGAGCAGTACTTC NA TRBJ2-7 TRBV28 TRBD2 14
CASSLQGAAGYTF TGCGCCAGCAGCTTGCAAGGGGCGGCTGGCTACACCTTC few TRBJ1-2 TRBV5-1 NA 13
CASSVDRGEVHGYTF TGTGCCAGCAGCGTGGACAGAGGGGAGGTCCATGGCTACACCTTC NA TRBJ1-2 TRBV5-6 NA 15
CASRFDRAYEQYF TGTGCCAGCAGGTTCGACAGGGCCTACGAGCAGTACTTC NA TRBJ2-7 TRBV5-6 TRBD1 13
CASTPGTNTGELFF TGCGCCAGTACCCCAGGGACGAACACCGGGGAGCTGTTTTTT NA TRBJ2-2 TRBV10-1 NA 14
CASSERGQGNQPQHF TGTGCCAGCAGTGAAAGGGGACAGGGCAATCAGCCCCAGCATTTT few TRBJ1-5 TRBV2 TRBD1 15
CASSESGQGVGSEQFF TGTGCCAGCAGTGAGTCGGGACAGGGAGTCGGCAGTGAGCAGTTCTTC NA TRBJ2-1 TRBV25-1 TRBD1 16
CASSHAFEMNTEAFF TGCGCCAGCAGCCATGCTTTTGAGATGAACACTGAAGCTTTCTTT few TRBJ1-1 TRBV4-3 NA 15
CASSSIGGALYNEQFF TGCGCCAGCAGTTCGATCGGGGGGGCCCTTTACAATGAGCAGTTCTTC NA TRBJ2-1 TRBV5-1 TRBD2 16
CASSPRLGVVHTGELFF TGTGCCAGCAGCCCAAGACTCGGAGTAGTTCACACCGGGGAGCTGTTTTTT NA TRBJ2-2 TRBV27 NA 17
CASTYGGQETQYF TGCGCCAGCACCTACGGGGGCCAAGAGACCCAGTACTTC NA TRBJ2-5 TRBV5-1 NA 13
CATSDRIAGNTEAFF TGTGCCACCAGCGACCGCATCGCAGGGAACACTGAAGCTTTCTTT NA TRBJ1-1 TRBV15 NA 15
CASSWGGAGTGELFF TGTGCCAGCAGCTGGGGGGGGGCCGGCACCGGGGAGCTGTTTTTT NA TRBJ2-2 TRBV7-9 NA 15
CASSLRYQETQYF TGTGCCAGCAGCTTACGGTATCAAGAGACCCAGTACTTC NA TRBJ2-5 TRBV7-3 NA 13
CASSFRGGSDTQYF TGTGCCAGCAGCTTCCGGGGGGGTTCGGATACGCAGTATTTT NA TRBJ2-3 TRBV7-9 TRBD2 14
CASSLEMRNTEAFF TGCGCCAGCAGCTTAGAGATGCGAAACACTGAAGCTTTCTTT few TRBJ1-1 TRBV5-1 NA 14
CASSVAPRETGELFF TGTGCCAGCAGCGTAGCTCCCCGGGAGACCGGGGAGCTGTTTTTT NA TRBJ2-2 TRBV13 NA 15
CASSVASQGSYNEQFF TGTGCCAGCAGCGTAGCTAGTCAGGGCTCCTACAATGAGCAGTTCTTC NA TRBJ2-1 TRBV9 NA 16
CASSPEGSNYGYTF TGTGCCAGCTCACCGGAGGGGTCTAACTATGGCTACACCTTC NA TRBJ1-2 TRBV18 NA 14
CASSSPGGAEGNTIYF TGTGCCAGCAGTTCCCCAGGGGGCGCGGAAGGAAACACCATATATTTT NA TRBJ1-3 TRBV28 TRBD1 16
CASSKGPGVWTEAFF TGTGCCAGCAGCAAAGGCCCAGGGGTTTGGACTGAAGCTTTCTTT NA TRBJ1-1 TRBV21-1 NA 15
CASSQEGGALNQPQHF TGCGCCAGCAGCCAAGAAGGCGGGGCCCTCAATCAGCCCCAGCATTTT NA TRBJ1-5 TRBV4-1 NA 16
CASKLGGPLVNEQFF TGTGCCAGCAAGCTGGGAGGGCCCCTGGTGAATGAGCAGTTCTTC NA TRBJ2-1 TRBV6-8 TRBD2 15
CASSGQTSTDTQYF TGTGCCAGTAGCGGACAGACTAGCACAGATACGCAGTATTTT NA TRBJ2-3 TRBV19 NA 14
CASSSDRVYNEQFF TGTGCCAGTAGCTCCGACAGGGTTTACAATGAGCAGTTCTTC NA TRBJ2-1 TRBV19 TRBD1 14
CASRRSTGSSYEQYF TGCGCCAGCAGGCGCTCGACAGGGAGCTCCTACGAGCAGTACTTC NA TRBJ2-7 TRBV4-1 TRBD1 15
CASSPGPGSYGYTF TGTGCCAGCAGCCCAGGACCGGGGAGCTATGGCTACACCTTC NA TRBJ1-2 TRBV14 NA 14